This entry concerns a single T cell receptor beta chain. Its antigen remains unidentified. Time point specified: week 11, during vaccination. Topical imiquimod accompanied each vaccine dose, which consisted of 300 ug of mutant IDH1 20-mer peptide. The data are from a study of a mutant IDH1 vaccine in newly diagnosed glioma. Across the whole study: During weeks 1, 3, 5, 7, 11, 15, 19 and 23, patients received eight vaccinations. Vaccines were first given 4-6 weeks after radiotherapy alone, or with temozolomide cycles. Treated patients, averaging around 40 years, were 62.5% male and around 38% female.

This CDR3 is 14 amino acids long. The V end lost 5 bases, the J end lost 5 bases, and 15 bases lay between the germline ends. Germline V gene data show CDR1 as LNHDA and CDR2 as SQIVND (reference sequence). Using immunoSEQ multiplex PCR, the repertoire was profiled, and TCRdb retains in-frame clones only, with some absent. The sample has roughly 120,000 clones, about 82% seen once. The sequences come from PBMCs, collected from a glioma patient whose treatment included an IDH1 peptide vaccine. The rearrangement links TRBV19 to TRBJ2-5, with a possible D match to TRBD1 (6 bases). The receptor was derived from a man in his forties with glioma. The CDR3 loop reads CASSSWTVGETQYF. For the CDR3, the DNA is TGTGCCAGTAGTTCCTGGACAGTAGGGGAGACCCAGTACTTC.